This T cell receptor (beta chain) was recovered during a study of blood T cell repertoires in COVID-19. The CDR3 loop spans 18 amino acids. The trim removed 1 base at V and 4 bases at J, leaving 12 bases unmatched. CDR1 and CDR2 from the germline V gene are MGHRA and YSYEKL. Original processing methods: How many nucleated cells were present was estimated from reference gene primer amplification. Profiled with immunoSEQ multiplex PCR; TCRdb holds only in-frame clones, not every one. V and J calls and clone size follow that table, whereas D and trimming were derived from the DNA. The sample includes about 250,000 clones, around 89% of them seen just once.

The sequencing sample was made of peripheral blood. This rearrangement joins TRBV4-1 to TRBJ2-1; 8 nucleotides align to TRBD2. The receptor comes from a man aged 30-40 years with acute or convalescent COVID-19. The chain's CDR3 is CASSQVGYGRAAYNEQFF. As DNA, the CDR3 is TGCGCCAGCAGCCAAGTAGGGTACGGGAGGGCCGCGTACAATGAGCAGTTCTTC.